The clone carrying this T cell receptor (beta chain) was seen once. These data originate in a study of blood T cell repertoires in COVID-19. The CDR3 is 16 residues long. The J segment lost 5 bases and the V segment lost 0 bases, leaving 5 bases of the junction unmatched. The germline gives CDR1 MNHEY, CDR2 SVGEGT. Profiling relied on immunoSEQ multiplex PCR, and the TCRdb table lists in-frame clones only, not all of them. The sample consists of 130,000 to 150,000 clones, 75% to 90% of them appearing once. This clonotype was sampled from a human donor in a cohort sampled during active COVID-19. The chain joins TRBV6-2 or TRBV6-3 to TRBJ2-5; the match to TRBD1 covers 11 bases. The sample was peripheral blood. The DNA of the CDR3 is TGTGCCAGCAGTTACTCCGGACAGGGGGCCAGGGAGACCCAGTACTTC. Translation: CASSYSGQGARETQYF.